The source of this T cell receptor beta chain is a study of T cells after posttransplantation cyclophosphamide. This clone is a singleton in its sample. Its antigen is unidentified. Sequencing used immunoSEQ multiplex PCR; TCRdb keeps in-frame clones, though not all of them. The data contain about 20,000 clones, roughly 90% of them singletons. Overall study results and limits: Recipient CMV seropositivity and CMV reactivation strongly tracked TRB clonality. Donor CD8+ memory clones often dominated recipient blood repertoires at later times.

The CDR3 consists of 14 residues. Germline-derived CDR1 and CDR2 are SGHRS and YFSETQ. The trim removed 0 bases at V and 8 bases at J, leaving 3 bases unmatched. Control samples came 1 year after myeloablative marrow transplants with methotrexate plus calcineurin inhibitor. The TCR sequence derives from a female patient aged 45-60 years who received an allogeneic stem cell transplant from an unrelated donor, was CMV-positive, and had chronic GVHD only. Some T cells may possibly be graft donor cells. The material was PBMCs, obtained after an allogeneic stem cell transplant with a calcineurin inhibitor and methotrexate. This rearrangement joins TRBV5-1 to TRBJ2-2; 8 nucleotides align to TRBD1. Here the CDR3 DNA reads TGCGCCAGCAGCTTGGGACAGGGGTTTGGGGAGCTGTTTTTT. It yields the protein CASSLGQGFGELFF.